Below, 24 T cell receptor beta chains from the same sample are listed, as sequenced in a study of T cells in Graves' hyperthyroidism and ophthalmopathy. Researchers took RNA transcripts and amplified the TCR beta CDR3 regions from them. TCR CDR3 underwent first-round RT-PCR with the HTBI primer set. MiXCR, run by TCRdb on the multiplex PCR reads, gives a single entry per CDR3 protein. Of roughly 290,000 distinct CDR3 sequences listed, roughly 15% were seen once; the top ten hold 7.9%. Sequenced input: blood. These receptors originate from a woman between 40 and 50 years old with Graves' hyperthyroidism.

This clonotype occurred a few times. The J gene is TRBJ1-2, the V gene TRBV9, with D possibly being TRBD1 (5 bases). CDR3 length equals 14 residues. V shed 1 base and J shed 6 bases, with 13 bases lying between them. Germline V gene lookup returns CDR1 SGDLS and CDR2 YYNGEE. The CDR3 bases are TGTGCCAGCAGCGTAAGGGACTATCGGAATGGCTACACCTTC. It yields the protein CASSVRDYRNGYTF.

This clonotype was counted ten times or more. The chain carries TRBV7-8 and TRBJ2-1; the match to TRBD2 covers 13 bases. Germline V gene sequence: CDR1 SGHVS, CDR2 FQNEAQ. J lost 4 bases, V lost 1 base, and 1 base had no gene match. This CDR3 region has 16 residues. CDR3 DNA sequence: TGTGCCAGCAGCTTAGGGGGACTAGCGGGATACAATGAGCAGTTCTTC. Its translation is CASSLGGLAGYNEQFF. Filled out from reference TRBV7-8 and TRBJ2-1, the complete variable domain reads GAGVSQSPRYKVAKRGQDVALRCDPISGHVSLFWYQQALGQGPEFLTYFQNEAQLDKSGLPSDRFFAERPEGSVSTLKIQRTQQEDSAVYLCASSLGGLAGYNEQFFGPGTRLTVL.

This clonotype appeared many times. This chain uses TRBV24-1 with TRBJ2-7, with a possible D match to TRBD1 (6 bases). Deletions cut 6 bases from V and 2 bases from J, with 13 bases between. The CDR3 extends over 14 amino acids. Per the germline V gene, CDR1 is KGHDR and CDR2 is SFDVKD. Written as DNA, the CDR3 is TGTGCCACCAGTCCGCCGGGACATCCCTACGAGCAGTACTTC. Residues: CATSPPGHPYEQYF.

This clonotype was detected once. This chain joins TRBV9 and TRBJ2-3; D is unclear. The germline V gene has CDR1 SGDLS and CDR2 YYNGEE. V was clipped by 0 bases and J by 4 bases, with 12 bases between them. The CDR3 is made up of 15 amino acids. CDR3 loop: CASSVEAVSADTQYF. CDR3 in DNA: TGTGCCAGCAGCGTAGAGGCGGTAAGCGCAGATACGCAGTATTTT.

Comments on this clonotype: Being one base from a much bigger clone, this may be a read error. The DNA of the CDR3 is TGTGCCAGCAGTGAGGCGGGGGCCGAGCAGTACTTC. Residues: CASSEAGAEQYF. The chain joins TRBV2 to TRBJ2-7, with a possible D match to TRBD2 (7 bases). CDR3 length equals 12 residues. V lost 3 bases and J 6 bases, leaving 9 bases between the germline ends. CDR1 is SNHLY, CDR2 FYNNEI, per germline.

This clonotype was recorded a few times. This chain joins TRBV6-4 and TRBJ2-3; a weak D match, TRBD1 (5 bases). The V end was cut by 0 bases, the J end by 1 base, with 8 bases between. Germline values: CDR1 MRHNA, CDR2 SNTAGT. CDR3 size: 15 residues. The CDR3 bases are TGTGCCAGCAGTGACTCCCTAGGGGGCACAGATACGCAGTATTTT. It is translated as CASSDSLGGTDTQYF.

This clonotype was seen many times. V usage is TRBV27 and J usage is TRBJ2-7; weak D call: TRBD2 (5 bases). Germline V CDR1 and CDR2: MNHEY, SMNVEV (reference sequence). Between the trimmed V and J ends, which lost 5 bases and 4 bases, there was a span of 18 bases. The CDR3 loop spans 15 amino acids. The CDR3 is CASSPGLPSTYEQYF. The CDR3 coding sequence is TGTGCCAGCAGTCCAGGACTCCCGAGTACTTACGAGCAGTACTTC.

This clonotype was picked up many times. This rearrangement joins TRBV2 to TRBJ1-6; D is possibly TRBD1 (5 bases). Germline CDR1 SNHLY, CDR2 FYNNEI. V was trimmed by 4 bases and J by 9 bases, leaving 13 bases between them. The CDR3 runs to 14 residues. CDR3 sequence: CASSVATGLSPLHF. CDR3 bases: TGTGCCAGCAGTGTAGCTACGGGGCTTTCACCCCTCCACTTT.

This clonotype was observed many times. CDR3 sequence (DNA): TGTGCCAGCAGTTCCACCACCGATGAAAAACTGTTTTTT. This gives the protein CASSSTTDEKLFF. V is TRBV12-3 or TRBV12-4 and J is TRBJ1-4; D not certain. Trimming cost V 4 bases and J 6 bases, with 9 bases left between them. The length of the CDR3 is 13 residues.

This clonotype was recorded at least ten times. This chain uses TRBV28 with TRBJ2-1; no reliable D call. The V end was cut by 5 bases, the J end by 8 bases, with 7 bases between. The CDR3 extends over 11 amino acids. The germline V gene has CDR1 MDHEN and CDR2 SYDVKM. CDR3 amino acids: CASSPLDEQFF. The CDR3 DNA follows: TGTGCCAGCAGTCCCCTAGATGAGCAGTTCTTC.

The chain uses TRBV19 and TRBJ2-1; no firm D call. Trimming removed 1 base from V and 9 bases from J, with 7 bases in between. CDR1 and CDR2 from the germline V gene are LNHDA and SQIVND (reference sequence). The CDR3 extends over 12 amino acids. Here the CDR3 reads CASSIAPGEQFF. In DNA, the CDR3 is TGTGCCAGTAGTATAGCTCCGGGTGAGCAGTTCTTC. The variable domain in full, with the rest retrieved from reference TRBV19 and TRBJ2-1, is DGGITQSPKYLFRKEGQNVTLSCEQNLNHDAMYWYRQDPGQGLRLIYYSQIVNDFQKGDIAEGYSVSREKKESFPLTVTSAQKNPTAFYLCASSIAPGEQFFGPGTRLTVL.

The table lists this clonotype with many counts. The chain recombines TRBV27 with TRBJ2-1; 14 positions match TRBD2. The ends lost 1 base at V and 0 bases at J; junction bases unmatched: 8. The CDR3 runs 20 residues. The germline V gene encodes CDR1 MNHEY and CDR2 SMNVEV (reference sequence). CDR3 DNA: TGTGCCAGCAGTTTATTCCTGACTAGCGGGAGGGCAAGCTCCTACAATGAGCAGTTCTTC. Translated, it gives CASSLFLTSGRASSYNEQFF.

This clonotype was seen many times. This chain uses TRBV27 with TRBJ1-4; D is ambiguous. The V end lost 3 bases, the J end lost 1 base, and 15 bases lay between the germline ends. The CDR3 length is 17 residues. CDR1 and CDR2 from the germline V gene are MNHEY and SMNVEV (reference sequence). For the CDR3, the DNA is TGTGCCAGCAGTTTCAAGTCACCTTGGAAAACTAATGAAAAACTGTTTTTT. It translates to CASSFKSPWKTNEKLFF. Using reference TRBV27 and TRBJ1-4 for the parts outside the CDR3, the full variable domain is EAQVTQNPRYLITVTGKKLTVTCSQNMNHEYMSWYRQDPGLGLRQIYYSMNVEVTDKGDVPEGYKVSRKEKRNFPLILESPSPNQTSLYFCASSFKSPWKTNEKLFFGSGTQLSVL.

Regarding this clonotype: Mismatch with germline at one junction end may stem from a read error. This rearrangement joins TRBV5-1 to TRBJ2-1; D call uncertain. Germline assignment: CDR1 SGHRS and CDR2 YFSETQ. This CDR3 contains 16 residues. The CDR3 region has the DNA TGTGCCAGCAGTTCCGCCCCCGAAAGCTCCTACAATGAGCAGTTCTTC. This codes for CASSSAPESSYNEQFF.

This clonotype was counted ten times or more. This chain joins TRBV20-1 and TRBJ2-1, with no clear D. In germline, CDR1 is DFQATT, CDR2 SNEGSKA (reference sequence). There are 12 residues in the CDR3. Trimming removed 6 bases from V and 3 bases from J, with 9 bases in between. The CDR3 spells CSASPRYNEQFF. In DNA form, the CDR3 reads TGCAGTGCCAGTCCTCGCTACAATGAGCAGTTCTTC.

This clonotype was seen a few times. A read error may explain this, as a much larger clone is one base away. The rearrangement links TRBV27 to TRBJ1-1; 7 nucleotides agree with TRBD1. Germline CDR1 is MNHEY and CDR2 is SMNVEV (reference sequence). The CDR3 extends over 17 amino acids. The CDR3: CASRLTTEARGNAEAFF. CDR3 bases: TGTGCCAGCAGACTTACAACCGAAGCCAGGGGGAACGCTGAAGCTTTCTTT.

This clonotype appeared many times. The chain uses TRBV20-1 and TRBJ1-6, with 8 bases aligning to TRBD1. The CDR3 extends over 15 amino acids. Germline trimming cut 1 base from V and 7 bases from J; bases unmatched to any gene: 6. Germline CDR1 DFQATT, CDR2 SNEGSKA (reference sequence). The CDR3 here is CSARARPGGNSPLHF. The CDR3 DNA sequence: TGCAGTGCTAGAGCTAGACCAGGGGGCAATTCACCCCTCCACTTT.

V and J are TRBV6-1 and TRBJ2-3; D uncertain. Germline V gene lookup returns CDR1 MNHNS and CDR2 SASEGT. Trimming removed 4 bases at V and 8 bases at J, with 16 bases between. This CDR3 is built from 14 residues. CDR3 in amino acids: CASSVGQPPSTQYF. In DNA form, the CDR3 reads TGTGCCAGCAGTGTTGGCCAGCCCCCGAGTACGCAGTATTTT.

Concerning this clonotype itself: The junction departs from the called germline gene at one end, perhaps through a read error. This chain uses TRBV14 with TRBJ2-7; D gene unclear. The CDR3 covers 13 residues. CDR1 is SGHDN and CDR2 is FVKESK in the germline V gene. In nucleotides, the CDR3 is TGTGCCAGCAGCCCCTTATGGCCCTACGAGCAGTACTTT. Translation gives CASSPLWPYEQYF. The variable domain in full, with the rest retrieved from reference TRBV14 and TRBJ2-7, is EAGVTQFPSHSVIEKGQTVTLRCDPISGHDNLYWYRRVMGKEIKFLLHFVKESKQDESGMPNNRFLAERTGGTYSTLKVQPAELEDSGVYFCASSPLWPYEQYFGPGTRLTVT.

This clonotype was counted ten times or more. The chain links TRBV6-1 to TRBJ1-5; D is undetermined. Germline CDR1 is MNHNS and CDR2 is SASEGT. V was cut by 7 bases and J by 3 bases, with 13 bases left in between. The CDR3 covers 14 residues. The CDR3 loop is CASKRTQYNQPQHF. DNA for the CDR3: TGTGCCAGCAAACGGACCCAATACAATCAGCCCCAGCATTTT.

The sample holds a few counts of this clonotype. A read error may be the cause here, since a much bigger clone is one base away. The rearrangement uses TRBV28 and TRBJ2-7; D may be TRBD2 (5 bases). CDR1 and CDR2 from the germline V gene are MDHEN and SYDVKM. V lost 4 bases, J lost 2 bases, and 18 bases lay in between. This CDR3 has 16 amino acids. The CDR3 DNA is TGTGCCAGCAGTTCAGGCAATCCGGAGGACGCCTACGAGCAGTACTTC. Protein product: CASSSGNPEDAYEQYF.

This clonotype was seen repeatedly, ten times or more. The genes are TRBV6-1 and TRBJ2-7; 8 positions match TRBD1. Germline V gene data show CDR1 as MNHNS and CDR2 as SASEGT. The CDR3 is 17 amino acids. The V segment lost 6 bases and the J segment 0 bases; nucleotides outside the gene matches: 13. The CDR3 spells CASSPLHQGAPSYEQYF. The CDR3 region has the DNA TGTGCCAGCAGCCCCTTGCATCAGGGGGCCCCCTCCTACGAGCAGTACTTC.

This clonotype was counted many times. The chain recombines TRBV12-3 or TRBV12-4 with TRBJ2-2; a weak D match, TRBD1 (7 bases). Trimming took 3 bases from V and 4 from J, leaving 12 bases between them. The CDR3 extends over 15 amino acids. The DNA for the CDR3 is TGTGCCAGCAGTTTTTGGAGGGGGCCCACCGGGGAGCTGTTTTTT. Protein: CASSFWRGPTGELFF.

This clonotype came up a few times. The rearrangement uses TRBV6-5 and TRBJ1-2, with unresolved D. This CDR3 has 15 amino acids. The V and J ends lost 5 bases and 0 bases respectively, with 13 bases between them. Germline loops: CDR1 MNHEY, CDR2 SVGAGI. The CDR3 loop is CASSPSSMANYGYTF. CDR3 sequence (DNA): TGTGCCAGCAGTCCCTCAAGTATGGCTAACTATGGCTACACCTTC.